This T cell receptor beta chain was retrieved from a study of T cell repertoires in cytomegalovirus infection. Overall study context: Both a matching HLA type and CMV infection were indicated by public TCR beta signatures. Study results and caveats: Cumulated frequencies of public TCR beta families served to identify carriers of CMV plus the relevant HLA. Dominating the ex vivo response were TCR beta clonotypes that were CMV-specific and HLA-C-restricted.

V was pared by 1 base and J by 3 bases, with 5 bases of the junction left unmatched. The CDR3 has 15 amino acids. Points on this clonotype: Its antigen is still unknown.

TCRdb fed the reads into MiXCR, producing one record per CDR3 protein. The repertoire consists of about 400,000 distinct CDR3 sequences, with around 18% occurring once and the leading ten covering 8.7%. The chain employs TRBV12-3 or TRBV12-4 and TRBJ2-5, with 7 bases fitting TRBD1. This clonotype originated in a human donor in good health (CMV status not recorded). Some clones in this sample may be carry-over from other donors' samples. Sequenced input: PBMCs. The CDR3 bases are TGTGCCAGCAGTTTAGTCGGTCAGGGGGAAGAGACCCAGTACTTC. It yields the protein CASSLVGQGEETQYF.